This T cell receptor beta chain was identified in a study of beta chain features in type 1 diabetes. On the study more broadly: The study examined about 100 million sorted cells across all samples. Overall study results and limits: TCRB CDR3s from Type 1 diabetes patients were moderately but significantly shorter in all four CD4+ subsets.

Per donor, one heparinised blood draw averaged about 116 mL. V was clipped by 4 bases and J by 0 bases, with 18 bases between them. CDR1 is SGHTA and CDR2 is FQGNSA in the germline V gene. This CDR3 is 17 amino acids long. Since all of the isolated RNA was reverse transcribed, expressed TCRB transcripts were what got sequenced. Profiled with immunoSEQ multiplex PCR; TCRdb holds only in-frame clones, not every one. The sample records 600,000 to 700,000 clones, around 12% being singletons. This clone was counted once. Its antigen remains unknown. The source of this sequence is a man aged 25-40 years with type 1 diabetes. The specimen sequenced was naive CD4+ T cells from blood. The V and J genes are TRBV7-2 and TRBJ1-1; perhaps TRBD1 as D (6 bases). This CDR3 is CASSYGGAGGMNTEAFF. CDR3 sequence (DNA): TGTGCCAGCAGCTACGGGGGGGCAGGAGGCATGAACACTGAAGCTTTCTTT.